What follows are 19 T cell receptor beta chains derived from one specimen sequenced in a study of T-cell reconstitution after alpha-beta-depleted transplantation in children. Preparation of the TCRbeta library involved a method that used unique molecular identifiers. TCRdb processed the PCR reads anew with MiXCR; each CDR3 protein has one entry. The table has about a million distinct CDR3 sequences, roughly 29% seen once. Sequencing used PBMCs, mostly from graft donor cells, obtained 360 days after TCRalphabeta/CD19-depleted stem cell transplant. Every receptor here comes from a boy younger than two who had a stem cell transplant for SCID, so the T cells may come from the graft donor.

This chain joins TRBV12-3 or TRBV12-4 and TRBJ2-3; D remains ambiguous. With 4 bases removed from V and 2 bases from J, the gap between germline ends came to 4 bases. CDR3 length equals 12 residues. The CDR3, as DNA: TGTGCCAGCAGTTACTTCACAGATACGCAGTATTTT. As protein: CASSYFTDTQYF.

The rearrangement uses TRBV5-4 and TRBJ2-7; a possible D gene is TRBD2 (6 bases). V was clipped by 1 base and J by 3 bases, with 14 bases between them. Germline V lookup: CDR1 SGHNT, CDR2 YYREEE (reference sequence). The CDR3 length is 15 residues. CDR3 DNA: TGTGCCAGCAGCTTGAGCGGGCATGGGAACTACGAGCAGTACTTC. This sequence encodes CASSLSGHGNYEQYF.

This clonotype was seen a handful of times. The CDR3, as DNA: TGTGCCAGCAGTTTCACCAAAAGGACTAGCGGGGGACATGAGCAGTTCTTC. Residues: CASSFTKRTSGGHEQFF. The chain joins TRBV12-3 or TRBV12-4 to TRBJ2-1; TRBD2 matches at 13 bases. The CDR3 has 17 residues. V lost 3 bases and J lost 8; bases outside the gene matches: 10.

This rearrangement joins TRBV6-9 to TRBJ2-3; 7 bases fit TRBD1. Per the germline V gene, CDR1 is MNHGY and CDR2 is SVAAGI. Trimming removed 6 bases from V and 7 bases from J; junction bases left unmatched: 10. The CDR3 runs 14 residues. The CDR3 DNA reads as TGTGCCAGCAGCGGGGACAGAGAGGCGAATACGCAGTATTTT. Its protein product is CASSGDREANTQYF.

This clonotype was counted between two and nine times. The chain employs TRBV2 and TRBJ2-7; unclear D gene. Trimming took 5 bases from V and 2 from J, leaving 10 bases between them. Germline V gene data show CDR1 as SNHLY and CDR2 as FYNNEI. The CDR3 has 13 amino acids. CDR3 nucleotide sequence: TGTGCCAGCAGTTACAGTGTCACCTACGAGCAGTACTTC. Residues: CASSYSVTYEQYF.

This clonotype was seen more than once but under ten times. This chain uses TRBV10-2 with TRBJ2-2; 7 bases are a match to TRBD1. The CDR3 totals 13 residues. Looked up from germline, CDR1 is WSHSY and CDR2 is SAAADI. V was pared by 11 bases and J by 3 bases, with 6 bases of the junction left unmatched. CDR3 region: CAGGQTDTGELFF. The CDR3 nucleotides read TGCGCCGGGGGACAGACAGACACCGGGGAGCTGTTTTTT.

This clonotype showed up just a few times. This sequence joins TRBV5-1 and TRBJ2-4, with 9 bases aligning to TRBD2. V trimming: 1 base; J trimming: 6 bases; junction bases outside the gene matches: 2. Germline V gene data show CDR1 as SGHRS and CDR2 as YFSETQ. The CDR3 consists of 14 residues. CDR3 DNA sequence: TGCGCCAGCAGCTTGCAAGCGGGGGGAAACATTCAGTACTTC. It specifies CASSLQAGGNIQYF.

V and J are TRBV7-9 and TRBJ2-3, with 7 bases matching TRBD2. CDR3 length equals 17 residues. Losses at the gene ends were 5 bases for V and 1 base for J; bases not matched to a gene: 12. Per the germline V gene, CDR1 is SEHNR and CDR2 is FQNEAQ (reference sequence). The CDR3, as DNA: TGTGCCAGCAGCCCTGAGGATCAACGGGGGGGCACAGATACGCAGTATTTT. This sequence encodes CASSPEDQRGGTDTQYF. Combining the CDR3 with reference TRBV7-9 and TRBJ2-3 gives the whole variable domain DTGVSQNPRHKITKRGQNVTFRCDPISEHNRLYWYRQTLGQGPEFLTYFQNEAQLEKSRLLSDRFSAERPKGSFSTLEIQRTEQGDSAMYLCASSPEDQRGGTDTQYFGPGTRLTVL.

This clonotype was seen only a few times. The V and J genes are TRBV6-2 or TRBV6-3 and TRBJ2-7; 8 nucleotides align to TRBD1. The CDR3 spans 14 residues. The ends lost 5 bases at V and 3 bases at J; junction bases unmatched: 6. Germline CDR1 is MNHEY and CDR2 is SVGEGT. The CDR3 nucleotides read TGTGCCAGCAGTAAAGGACAGGGCAACTACGAGCAGTACTTC. Translating it yields CASSKGQGNYEQYF.

The V gene is TRBV5-1, the J gene TRBJ2-7; 8 bases line up with TRBD1. CDR1 SGHRS and CDR2 YFSETQ come from the germline V gene. J was trimmed by 7 bases and V by 3 bases; bases with no gene match: 9. The length of the CDR3 is 14 residues. CDR3 region: CASSSSTGVREQYF. The CDR3 DNA reads as TGCGCCAGCAGCTCCTCGACAGGGGTGAGGGAGCAGTACTTC.

The V gene is TRBV5-1, the J gene TRBJ1-2, with 7 bases identical to TRBD1. This CDR3 has 14 amino acids. V trimming: 3 bases; J trimming: 2 bases; junction bases outside the gene matches: 4. The germline CDR1 and CDR2 sequences are SGHRS and YFSETQ. The CDR3 loop reads CASSSGQTNYGYTF. The CDR3 bases are TGCGCCAGCAGCTCGGGACAGACGAACTATGGCTACACCTTC.

This clonotype was observed a handful of times. The V and J genes are TRBV28 and TRBJ2-7; D is ambiguous. This CDR3 comprises 12 residues. V lost 8 bases and J lost 2, with 10 bases in between. Germline V CDR1 and CDR2: MDHEN, SYDVKM. The CDR3 sequence: CASRTFPYEQYF. The CDR3 bases are TGTGCCAGCCGGACCTTCCCCTACGAGCAGTACTTC.

The gene calls are TRBV28 and TRBJ2-3; D is undetermined. Germline loops: CDR1 MDHEN, CDR2 SYDVKM. The CDR3 runs to 11 residues. Trimming removed 6 bases from V and 11 bases from J, with 12 bases in between. The CDR3: CASSPRRMQYF. The CDR3 DNA follows: TGTGCCAGCAGCCCCCGCCGGATGCAGTATTTT.

V and J are TRBV20-1 and TRBJ2-4; 7 bases align to TRBD2. The CDR3 loop spans 14 amino acids. V was clipped by 2 bases and J by 7 bases; unmatched bases: 8. The germline CDR1 and CDR2 sequences are DFQATT and SNEGSKA (reference sequence). This CDR3 is CSARLEGGVNIQYF. The DNA of the CDR3 is TGCAGTGCTAGATTAGAGGGAGGGGTCAACATTCAGTACTTC.

This clonotype was seen at least ten times. The chain has TRBV4-1 and TRBJ1-1, with D unresolved. V was shortened by 2 bases and J by 2 bases, with 12 bases between the two germline ends. The CDR3 length is 15 residues. The germline V gene encodes CDR1 MGHRA and CDR2 YSYEKL. CDR3 region: CASSQPTLGNTEAFF. In DNA form, the CDR3 reads TGCGCCAGCAGCCAACCTACCTTGGGTAACACTGAAGCTTTCTTT.

This clonotype showed up just a few times. The V and J genes are TRBV2 and TRBJ2-2, with TRBD1 matching over 9 bases. Germline assignment: CDR1 SNHLY and CDR2 FYNNEI. The CDR3 contains 15 residues. J gave up 2 bases and V 6 bases, and 4 bases lay outside the gene matches. Here the CDR3 reads CASRGTGQNTGELFF. CDR3 DNA sequence: TGTGCCAGCAGGGGGACAGGGCAAAACACCGGGGAGCTGTTTTTT. The full variable domain, with the rest looked up from reference TRBV2 and TRBJ2-2, is EPEVTQTPSHQVTQMGQEVILRCVPISNHLYFYWYRQILGQKVEFLVSFYNNEISEKSEIFDDQFSVERPDGSNFTLKIRSTKLEDSAMYFCASRGTGQNTGELFFGEGSRLTVL.

A few counts support this clonotype. The V gene is TRBV6-2 or TRBV6-3, the J gene TRBJ2-1; weak D call: TRBD2 (6 bases). The CDR3 is made up of 12 amino acids. Germline-derived CDR1 and CDR2 are MNHEY and SVGEGT. The V end was cut by 6 bases, the J end by 8 bases, with 11 bases between. CDR3 nucleotide sequence: TGTGCCAGCAGGGCATCTAGCGATGAGCAGTTCTTC. This gives the protein CASRASSDEQFF.

This chain joins TRBV24-1 and TRBJ2-1, with D uncertain. V lost 9 bases, J lost 0 bases, and 14 bases lay in between. The CDR3 extends over 15 amino acids. CDR1 is KGHDR and CDR2 is SFDVKD in the germline V gene. Here the CDR3 reads CATSSGLASYNEQFF. DNA for the CDR3: TGTGCCACCTCCTCGGGTTTGGCCTCCTACAATGAGCAGTTCTTC.

This chain uses TRBV6-1 with TRBJ2-7; 10 positions match TRBD1. Germline V gene sequence: CDR1 MNHNS, CDR2 SASEGT. There are 14 residues in the CDR3. V shed 6 bases, J shed 2 bases, and the junction held 4 bases outside the gene matches. CDR3 sequence: CASRAGQGTYEQYF. The CDR3 bases are TGTGCCAGCAGGGCGGGACAGGGGACCTACGAGCAGTACTTC.